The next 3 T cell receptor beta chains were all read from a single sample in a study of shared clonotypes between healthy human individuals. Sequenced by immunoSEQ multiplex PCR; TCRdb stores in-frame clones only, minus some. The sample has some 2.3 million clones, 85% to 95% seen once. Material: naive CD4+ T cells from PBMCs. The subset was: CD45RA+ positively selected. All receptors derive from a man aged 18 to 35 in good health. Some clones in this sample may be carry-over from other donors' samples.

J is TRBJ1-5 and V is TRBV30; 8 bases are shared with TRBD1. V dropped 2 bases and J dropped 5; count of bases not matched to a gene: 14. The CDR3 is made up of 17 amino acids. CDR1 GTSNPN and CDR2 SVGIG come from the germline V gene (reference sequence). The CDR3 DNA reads TGTGCCTGGAGTCAAAGGGAGCCGGGACAGGCGGATCAGCCCCAGCATTTT. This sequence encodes CAWSQREPGQADQPQHF. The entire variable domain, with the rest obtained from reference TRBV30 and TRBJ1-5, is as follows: SQTIHQWPATLVQPVGSPLSLECTVEGTSNPNLYWYRQAAGRGLQLLFYSVGIGQISSEVPQNLSASRPQDRQFILSSKKLLLSDSGFYLCAWSQREPGQADQPQHFGDGTRLSIL.

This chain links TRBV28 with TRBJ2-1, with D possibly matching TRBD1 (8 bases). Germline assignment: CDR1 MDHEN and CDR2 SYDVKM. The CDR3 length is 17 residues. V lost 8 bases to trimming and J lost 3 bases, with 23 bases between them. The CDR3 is CASVYRGGLGNYNEQFF. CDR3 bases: TGTGCCAGCGTTTACAGGGGGGGCCTTGGCAACTACAATGAGCAGTTCTTC.

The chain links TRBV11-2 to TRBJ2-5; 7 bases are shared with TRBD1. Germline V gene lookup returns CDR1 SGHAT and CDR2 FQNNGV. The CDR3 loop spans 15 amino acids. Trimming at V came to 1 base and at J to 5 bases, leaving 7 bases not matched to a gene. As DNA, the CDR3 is TGTGCCAGCAGCTTAGCGGGACAGAGCTTCGAGACCCAGTACTTC. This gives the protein CASSLAGQSFETQYF.